This is a list of T cell receptor beta chains from one sample in a study of cytomegalovirus exposure and HLA in healthy donors. Data came from immunoSEQ multiplex PCR; TCRdb stores just in-frame clones and leaves some out. Among around 85,000 clones listed, 65% to 80% were seen once. Sequenced material: PBMCs. The source is a man in his sixties in good health and CMV-seronegative. Each CDR3 is given without its conserved first and last residue.

v_call	j_call	cdr3_aa
TRBV15	TRBJ2-1	ATSRGTSGGDQI
TRBV11-1	TRBJ2-5	ASSLGSGDRWGETQY
TRBV4-1	TRBJ2-3	ASSLWRGEGTDTQY
TRBV4-1	TRBJ2-3	ASSRGGFVAGAADTQY
TRBV5-1	TRBJ1-6	ASSGSTGSSSYNSPLH
TRBV5-6	TRBJ1-2	ASSLAAGGGYT
TRBV9	TRBJ2-1	ASSAGTSYEQF
TRBV1	TRBJ2-3	TSSLGGGTDTQY
TRBV6-1	TRBJ1-6	ASRGTADNSPLH
TRBV19	TRBJ1-6	ASSSPSGTGGNSPLH
TRBV7-8	TRBJ2-1	ASSSRTVSSYNEQF
TRBV6-1	TRBJ2-7	ASSFGTDEQY
TRBV4-2	TRBJ2-3	ASSHPGGTSGGLSTDTQY
TRBV6-5	TRBJ1-1	ASSYRLTGNTEAF
TRBV19	TRBJ1-5	ASTLRGGRDNQPQH
TRBV19	TRBJ1-1	ASSIDSLLGAF
TRBV7-6	TRBJ1-6	ASSFSGGPENSPLH
TRBV30	TRBJ1-2	AWSVPDRAGYT